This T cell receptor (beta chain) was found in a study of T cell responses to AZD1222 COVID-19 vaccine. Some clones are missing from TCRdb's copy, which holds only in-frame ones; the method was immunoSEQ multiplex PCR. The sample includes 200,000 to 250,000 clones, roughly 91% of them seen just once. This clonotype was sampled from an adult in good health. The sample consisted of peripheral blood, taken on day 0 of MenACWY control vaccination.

The CDR3 DNA follows: TGTGCTAGTGGTTCCCCATTTTCTGGGGCCAACGTCCTGACTTTC. This translates into CASGSPFSGANVLTF. This rearrangement joins TRBV12-5 to TRBJ2-6; D ambiguous. This CDR3 region has 15 residues. Germline CDR1 LGHNT, CDR2 FRNRAP. Trimming pared 4 bases from V and 1 base from J, leaving 8 bases between.